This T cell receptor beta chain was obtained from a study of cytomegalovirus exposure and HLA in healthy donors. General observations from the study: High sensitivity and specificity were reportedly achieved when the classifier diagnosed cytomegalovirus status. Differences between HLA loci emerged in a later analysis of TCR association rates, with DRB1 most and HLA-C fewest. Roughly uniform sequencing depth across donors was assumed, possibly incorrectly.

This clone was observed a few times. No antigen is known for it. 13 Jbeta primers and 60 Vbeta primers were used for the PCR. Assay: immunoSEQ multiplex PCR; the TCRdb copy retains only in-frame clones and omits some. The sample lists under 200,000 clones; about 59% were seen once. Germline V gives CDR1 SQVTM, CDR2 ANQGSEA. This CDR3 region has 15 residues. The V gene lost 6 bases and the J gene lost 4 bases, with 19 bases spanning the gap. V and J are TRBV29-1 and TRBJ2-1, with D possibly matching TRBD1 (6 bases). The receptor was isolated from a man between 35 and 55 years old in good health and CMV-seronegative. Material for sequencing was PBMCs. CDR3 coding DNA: TGCAGCGTCCCCCTCGAGGACAGAGCATACAATGAGCAGTTCTTC. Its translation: CSVPLEDRAYNEQFF.